This T cell receptor beta chain stems from a study of monozygotic twins with inflammatory bowel disease. Molecular identifiers with 6-nucleotide sample barcodes were added during cDNA synthesis via template switching. TCRdb re-called the 5' RACE reads, yielding one record per CDR3 amino acid sequence without DNA. Its table records approximately 390,000 distinct CDR3 sequences. A note on this clonotype: Its antigen is not known.

The study, taken as a whole, reports: The study supported no single strong signal or clonotype linked to IBD.

CDR3 length equals 13 residues. The V gene's germline CDR1 is DFQATT and CDR2 SNEGSKA (reference sequence). The chain has TRBV20-1 and TRBJ2-7. The clonotype originates from a human donor with ulcerative colitis or Crohn's disease, or a healthy co-twin of an affected twin (not recorded which). Sequencing was performed on blood. CDR3 in amino acids: CSASRRIEDEQYF.